This T cell receptor beta chain stems from a study of graft-versus-host responses after intestinal transplantation. On the study more broadly: Each recipient received a multivisceral, liver-intestinal, or isolated intestinal graft. Uniformly, recipients were administered anti-thymocyte globulin induction with subsequent tacrolimus and steroids for around 3 years.

Profiled with immunoSEQ multiplex PCR; TCRdb holds only in-frame clones, not every one. The sample records more than 95,000 clones, roughly 93% being singletons. Overall study findings and caveats: Recipient marrow harbored GvH clones, some of which surfaced first in ileum or blood. Early post-transplant falls in HvG clones accompanied the peak levels of circulating GvH clones.

CDR3 length: 15 amino acids. Germline loops: CDR1 SGHAT, CDR2 FQNNGV. The V segment lost 2 bases and the J segment 3 bases; nucleotides outside the gene matches: 4. A remark on this clone: Its specificity is unknown.

The chain recombines TRBV11-2 with TRBJ2-1; 7 nucleotides align to TRBD2. This sequence originates from a human donor who received an intestinal transplant. Source: unstimulated CD8+ T cells sorted from spleen or lymph node cells, taken before intestinal transplant. This CDR3 is CASSLLGGDYNEQFF. CDR3 DNA: TGTGCCAGCAGCTTATTGGGGGGGGACTACAATGAGCAGTTCTTC.